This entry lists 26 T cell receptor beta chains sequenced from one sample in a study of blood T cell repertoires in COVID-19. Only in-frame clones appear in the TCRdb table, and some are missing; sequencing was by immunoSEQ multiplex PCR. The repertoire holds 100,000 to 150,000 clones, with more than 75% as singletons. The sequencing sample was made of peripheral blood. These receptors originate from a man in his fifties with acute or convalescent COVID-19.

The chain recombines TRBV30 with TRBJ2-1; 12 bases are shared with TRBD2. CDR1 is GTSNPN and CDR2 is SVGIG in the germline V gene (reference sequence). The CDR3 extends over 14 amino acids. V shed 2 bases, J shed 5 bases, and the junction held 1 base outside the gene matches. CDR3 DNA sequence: TGTGCCTGGAGTAGGACTAGCGGGAACAATGAGCAGTTCTTC. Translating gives CAWSRTSGNNEQFF.

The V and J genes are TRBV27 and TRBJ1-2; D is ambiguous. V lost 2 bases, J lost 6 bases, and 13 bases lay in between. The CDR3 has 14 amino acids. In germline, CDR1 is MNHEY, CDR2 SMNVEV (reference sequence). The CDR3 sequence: CASSLGGGPDGYTF. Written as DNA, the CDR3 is TGTGCCAGCAGTTTAGGCGGAGGTCCTGATGGCTACACCTTC.

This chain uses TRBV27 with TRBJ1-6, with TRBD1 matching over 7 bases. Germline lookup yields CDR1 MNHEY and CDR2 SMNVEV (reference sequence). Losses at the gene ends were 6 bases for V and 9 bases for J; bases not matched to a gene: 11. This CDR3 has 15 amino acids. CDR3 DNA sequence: TGTGCCAGCAGATCACAGGGGCAAGGGGCTTCACCCCTCCACTTT. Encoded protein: CASRSQGQGASPLHF.

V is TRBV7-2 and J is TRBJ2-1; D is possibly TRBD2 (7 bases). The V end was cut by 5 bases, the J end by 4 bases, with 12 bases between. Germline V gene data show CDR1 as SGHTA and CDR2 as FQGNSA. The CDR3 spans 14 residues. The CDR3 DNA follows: TGTGCCAGCAGCCGCGGGGGCGGATACAATGAGCAGTTCTTC. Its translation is CASSRGGGYNEQFF.

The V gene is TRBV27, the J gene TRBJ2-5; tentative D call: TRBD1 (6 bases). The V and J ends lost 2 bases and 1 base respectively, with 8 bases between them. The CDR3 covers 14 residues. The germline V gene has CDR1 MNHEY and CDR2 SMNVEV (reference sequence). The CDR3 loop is CASSLGRGQETQYF. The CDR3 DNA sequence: TGTGCCAGCAGTTTAGGCAGGGGCCAAGAGACCCAGTACTTC.

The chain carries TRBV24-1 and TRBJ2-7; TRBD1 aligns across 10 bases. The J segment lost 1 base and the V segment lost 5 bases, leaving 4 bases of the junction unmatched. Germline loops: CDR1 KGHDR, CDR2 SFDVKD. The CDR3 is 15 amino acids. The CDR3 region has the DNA TGTGCCACCAGTGCCCGGGACAGGGGTTCCTACGAGCAGTACTTC. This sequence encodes CATSARDRGSYEQYF.

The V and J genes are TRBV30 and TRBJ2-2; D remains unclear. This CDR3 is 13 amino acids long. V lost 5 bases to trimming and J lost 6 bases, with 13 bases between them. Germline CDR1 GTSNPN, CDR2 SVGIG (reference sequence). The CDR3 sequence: CAWLTDASGELFF. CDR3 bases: TGTGCCTGGCTCACAGATGCCTCCGGGGAGCTGTTTTTT. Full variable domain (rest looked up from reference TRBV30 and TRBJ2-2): SQTIHQWPATLVQPVGSPLSLECTVEGTSNPNLYWYRQAAGRGLQLLFYSVGIGQISSEVPQNLSASRPQDRQFILSSKKLLLSDSGFYLCAWLTDASGELFFGEGSRLTVL.

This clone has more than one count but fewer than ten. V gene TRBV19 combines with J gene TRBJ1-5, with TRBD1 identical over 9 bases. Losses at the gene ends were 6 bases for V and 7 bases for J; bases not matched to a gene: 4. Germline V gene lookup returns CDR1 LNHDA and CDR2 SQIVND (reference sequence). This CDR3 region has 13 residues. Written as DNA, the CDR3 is TGTGCCAGTAGGACAGGGGGAGGGCAGCCCCAGCATTTT. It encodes CASRTGGGQPQHF.

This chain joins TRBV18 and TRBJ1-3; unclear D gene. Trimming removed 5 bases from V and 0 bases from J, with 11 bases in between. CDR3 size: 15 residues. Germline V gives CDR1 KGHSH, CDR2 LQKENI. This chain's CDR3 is CASSALQVSGNTIYF. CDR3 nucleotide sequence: TGTGCCAGCTCAGCTCTTCAGGTCTCTGGAAACACCATATATTTT.

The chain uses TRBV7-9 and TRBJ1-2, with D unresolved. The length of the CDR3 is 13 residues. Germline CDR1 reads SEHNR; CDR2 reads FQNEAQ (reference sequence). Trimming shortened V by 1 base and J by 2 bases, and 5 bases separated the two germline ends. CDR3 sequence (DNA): TGTGCCAGCAGCTTAGAACAGAACTATGGCTACACCTTC. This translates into CASSLEQNYGYTF.

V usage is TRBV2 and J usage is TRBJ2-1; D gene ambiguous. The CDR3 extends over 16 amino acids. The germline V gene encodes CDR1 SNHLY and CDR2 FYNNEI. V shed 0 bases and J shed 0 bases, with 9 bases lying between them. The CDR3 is CASSEARDFSYNEQFF. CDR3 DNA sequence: TGTGCCAGCAGTGAAGCGCGTGACTTCTCCTACAATGAGCAGTTCTTC.

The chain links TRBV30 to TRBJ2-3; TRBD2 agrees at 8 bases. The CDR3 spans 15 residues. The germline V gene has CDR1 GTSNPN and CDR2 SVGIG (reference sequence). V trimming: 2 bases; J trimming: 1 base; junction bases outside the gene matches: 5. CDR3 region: CAWSRGGGGTDTQYF. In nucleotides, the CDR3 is TGTGCCTGGAGTCGGGGGGGTGGGGGCACAGATACGCAGTATTTT. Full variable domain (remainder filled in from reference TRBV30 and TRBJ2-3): SQTIHQWPATLVQPVGSPLSLECTVEGTSNPNLYWYRQAAGRGLQLLFYSVGIGQISSEVPQNLSASRPQDRQFILSSKKLLLSDSGFYLCAWSRGGGGTDTQYFGPGTRLTVL.

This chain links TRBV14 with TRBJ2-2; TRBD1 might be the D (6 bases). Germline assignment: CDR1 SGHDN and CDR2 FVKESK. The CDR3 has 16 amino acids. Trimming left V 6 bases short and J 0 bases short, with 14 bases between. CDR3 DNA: TGTGCCAGCAGGCCCCAGGGGTTCACGAACACCGGGGAGCTGTTTTTT. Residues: CASRPQGFTNTGELFF.

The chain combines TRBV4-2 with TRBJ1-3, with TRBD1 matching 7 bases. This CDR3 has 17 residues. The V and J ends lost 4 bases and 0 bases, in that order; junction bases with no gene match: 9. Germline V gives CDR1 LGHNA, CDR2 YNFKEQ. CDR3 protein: CASSPERQGRSGNTIYF. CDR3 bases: TGTGCCAGCAGCCCGGAAAGACAGGGACGCTCTGGAAACACCATATATTTT.

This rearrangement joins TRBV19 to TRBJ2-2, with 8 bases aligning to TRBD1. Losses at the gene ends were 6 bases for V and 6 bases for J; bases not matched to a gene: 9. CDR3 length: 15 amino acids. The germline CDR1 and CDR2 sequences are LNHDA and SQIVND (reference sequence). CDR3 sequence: CASRPQGAGAGELFF. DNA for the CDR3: TGTGCCAGTAGACCCCAGGGGGCGGGTGCCGGGGAGCTGTTTTTT.

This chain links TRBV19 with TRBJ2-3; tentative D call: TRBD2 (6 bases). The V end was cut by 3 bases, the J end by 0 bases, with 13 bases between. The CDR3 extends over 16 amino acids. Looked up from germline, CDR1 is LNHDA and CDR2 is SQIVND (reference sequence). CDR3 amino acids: CASSIRSGHSTDTQYF. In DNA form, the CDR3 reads TGTGCCAGTAGTATCCGGAGCGGGCATAGCACAGATACGCAGTATTTT.

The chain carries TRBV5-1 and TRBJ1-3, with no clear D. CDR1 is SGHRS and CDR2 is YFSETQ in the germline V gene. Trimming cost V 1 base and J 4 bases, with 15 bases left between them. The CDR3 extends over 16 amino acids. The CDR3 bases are TGCGCCAGCAGCTTGCCAGGTACAACTCTGGGAAACACCATATATTTT. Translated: CASSLPGTTLGNTIYF.

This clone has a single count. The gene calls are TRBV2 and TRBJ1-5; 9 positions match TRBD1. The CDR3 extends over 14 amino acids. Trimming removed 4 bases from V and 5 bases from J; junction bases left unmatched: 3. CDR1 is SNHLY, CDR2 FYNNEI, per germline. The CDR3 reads CASSGQGGYQPQHF. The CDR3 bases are TGTGCCAGCAGTGGACAGGGGGGTTATCAGCCCCAGCATTTT.

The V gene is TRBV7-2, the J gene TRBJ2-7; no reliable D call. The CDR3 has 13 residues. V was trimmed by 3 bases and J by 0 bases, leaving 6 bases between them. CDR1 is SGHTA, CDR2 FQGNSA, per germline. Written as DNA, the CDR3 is TGTGCCAGCAGCTTCCCGGGCTCCTACGAGCAGTACTTC. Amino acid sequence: CASSFPGSYEQYF.

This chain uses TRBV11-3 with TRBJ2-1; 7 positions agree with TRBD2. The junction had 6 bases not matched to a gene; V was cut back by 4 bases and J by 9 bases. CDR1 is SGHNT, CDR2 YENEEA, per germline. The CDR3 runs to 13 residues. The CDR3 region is CASSYGLEGEQFF. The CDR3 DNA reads TGTGCCAGCAGCTACGGACTAGAGGGTGAGCAGTTCTTC.

CDR3 DNA: TGTGCCAGCAGCGTAGTCAGGGGCGCCGGGGAGCTGTTTTTT. Translated, it gives CASSVVRGAGELFF. V and J are TRBV9 and TRBJ2-2; possible D gene TRBD1, 6 bases. Between the trimmed V and J ends, which lost 0 bases and 6 bases, there was a span of 9 bases. This CDR3 comprises 14 residues. Germline V gene lookup returns CDR1 SGDLS and CDR2 YYNGEE. Full variable domain (missing parts from reference TRBV9 and TRBJ2-2): DSGVTQTPKHLITATGQRVTLRCSPRSGDLSVYWYQQSLDQGLQFLIQYYNGEERAKGNILERFSAQQFPDLHSELNLSSLELGDSALYFCASSVVRGAGELFFGEGSRLTVL.

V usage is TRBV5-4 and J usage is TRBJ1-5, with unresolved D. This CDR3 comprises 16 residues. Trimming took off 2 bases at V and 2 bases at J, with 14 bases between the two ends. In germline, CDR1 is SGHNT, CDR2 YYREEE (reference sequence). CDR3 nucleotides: TGTGCCAGCAGCTTTTTTGTGGCCGGAGGCAATCAGCCCCAGCATTTT. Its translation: CASSFFVAGGNQPQHF.

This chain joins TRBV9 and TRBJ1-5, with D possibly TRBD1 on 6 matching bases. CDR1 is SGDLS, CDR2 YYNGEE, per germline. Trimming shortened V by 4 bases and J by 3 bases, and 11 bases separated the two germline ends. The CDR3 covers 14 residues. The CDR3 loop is CASSTGFTNQPQHF. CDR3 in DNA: TGTGCCAGCAGCACAGGGTTCACCAATCAGCCCCAGCATTTT.

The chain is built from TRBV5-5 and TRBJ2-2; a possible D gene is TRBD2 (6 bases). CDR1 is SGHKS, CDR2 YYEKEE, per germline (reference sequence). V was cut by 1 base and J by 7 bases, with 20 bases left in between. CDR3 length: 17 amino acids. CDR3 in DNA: TGTGCCAGCAGCTTGAGAGGCGGCGGGATGTCTCTCGGGGAGCTGTTTTTT. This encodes CASSLRGGGMSLGELFF.

CDR3 protein: CASSLGRDGYEQYF. CDR3 DNA: TGTGCCAGCAGCTTAGGGCGGGACGGATACGAGCAGTACTTC. The chain links TRBV7-8 to TRBJ2-7, with a possible D match to TRBD2 (6 bases). With 1 base removed from V and 4 bases from J, the gap between germline ends came to 11 bases. CDR1 and CDR2 from the germline V gene are SGHVS and FQNEAQ. The CDR3 has 14 residues.

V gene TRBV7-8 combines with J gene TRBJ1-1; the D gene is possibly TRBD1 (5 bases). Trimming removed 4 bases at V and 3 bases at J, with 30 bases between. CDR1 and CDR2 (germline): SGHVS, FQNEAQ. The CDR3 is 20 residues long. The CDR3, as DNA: TGTGCCAGCAGCTATATGGTCATAGCCCGAACAGGCCTTGGGGACACTGAAGCTTTCTTT. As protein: CASSYMVIARTGLGDTEAFF.